The present entry profiles one TCR beta chain with its context. This entry comes from a study of control samples from healthy donors and cancer patients. Produced via immunoSEQ multiplex PCR; TCRdb's table is partial and in-frame only. The sample includes 150,000 to 200,000 clones. Germline V gene lookup returns CDR1 SGHRS and CDR2 YFSETQ. The CDR3 has 15 residues. J lost 0 bases, V lost 4 bases, and 4 bases had no gene match. J is TRBJ1-3 and V is TRBV5-1; the match to TRBD1 covers 7 bases. Material: blood. The clonotype comes from a woman aged 25 to 45 in good health. The CDR3 DNA reads as TGCGCCAGCAGCGGCTGGGACAGCTCTGGAAACACCATATATTTT. The encoded protein is CASSGWDSSGNTIYF.